The clone carrying this T cell receptor (beta chain) was counted a few times. V gave up 2 bases and J gave up 1 base, with 10 bases separating them. The germline gives CDR1 SGHAT, CDR2 FQNNGV. CDR3 length equals 15 residues. Repertoires were generated with immunoSEQ multiplex PCR, while TCRdb's copy carries only in-frame clones and drops some. The table has tens of thousands of clones, 88% seen once; the top ten hold under 45%. This sample is drawn from a study of control samples from healthy donors and cancer patients. The sequencing input was PBMCs. The receptor's source is a man in his fifties or sixties with head and neck cancer. The rearrangement joins TRBV11-2 to TRBJ2-3; D is possibly TRBD2 (5 bases). CDR3 loop: CASSLRGMGTDTQYF. DNA for the CDR3: TGTGCCAGCAGCTTAAGAGGGATGGGCACAGATACGCAGTATTTT. Combining the CDR3 with reference TRBV11-2 and TRBJ2-3 gives the whole variable domain EAGVAQSPRYKIIEKRQSVAFWCNPISGHATLYWYQQILGQGPKLLIQFQNNGVVDDSQLPKDRFSAERLKGVDSTLKIQPAKLEDSAVYLCASSLRGMGTDTQYFGPGTRLTVL.